One and the same sample provided the 11 T cell receptor beta chains below, sequenced in a study of blood T cell repertoires in COVID-19 (dated by TCRdb to 2018 to 2020). The library was prepared using the immunoSEQ multiplex PCR assay. TCRdb carries this immuneACCESS record with in-frame sequences only. Its versions omit some clonotypes, under half of them owing to an unresolved V gene in the studies checked, with the rest unexplained. The sample table records under 400,000 clones; around 87% of these occur just once. The ten most abundant clones make up more than 1.5% of the sample. The sequenced sample consisted of PBMCs or T cells enriched from blood (not recorded which). These TCRs come from a man aged 35 to 55 in a cohort exposed to, infected with or recovered from COVID-19 (not recorded which).

This chain links TRBV6-6 with TRBJ1-1, with D hard to call. V lost 7 bases and J 5 bases, leaving 20 bases between the germline ends. Germline CDR1 and CDR2: MNHNY and SVGAGI (reference sequence). The CDR3 runs to 15 residues. Here the CDR3 reads CASIPLTGEGTEAFF. CDR3 bases: TGTGCCAGCATTCCCTTAACGGGTGAGGGTACTGAAGCTTTCTTT.

This sequence joins TRBV5-4 and TRBJ2-5; tentatively, D is TRBD1 (5 bases). This CDR3 spans 13 amino acids. Trimming left V 6 bases short and J 2 bases short, with 11 bases between. Per the germline V gene, CDR1 is SGHNT and CDR2 is YYREEE (reference sequence). The CDR3 DNA sequence: TGTGCCAGCATCATAGCAGGGCAAGAGACCCAGTACTTC. Translating gives CASIIAGQETQYF.

The CDR3 DNA reads TGCGCCAGCAGCTTAGGAGGGGAAATTCGTCAGCCCCAGCATTTT. It translates to CASSLGGEIRQPQHF. The gene calls are TRBV5-1 and TRBJ1-5; D is possibly TRBD1 (5 bases). The CDR3 spans 15 residues. Per germline, CDR1 SGHRS and CDR2 YFSETQ. Trimming shortened V by 2 bases and J by 6 bases, and 15 bases separated the two germline ends.

J is TRBJ2-1 and V is TRBV5-1, with D perhaps TRBD1 (6 bases). CDR1 SGHRS and CDR2 YFSETQ come from the germline V gene. The CDR3 is made up of 14 amino acids. The ends were cut back, 4 bases at V and 6 bases at J, with 14 bases in the middle. This chain's CDR3 is CASSPTGFANEQFF. CDR3 coding DNA: TGCGCCAGCAGCCCTACAGGGTTTGCCAATGAGCAGTTCTTC.

The J gene is TRBJ1-4, the V gene TRBV7-9, with D possibly TRBD1 on 6 matching bases. The germline V and J ends were trimmed by 3 bases and 8 bases, with 10 bases remaining between them. The CDR3 loop spans 13 amino acids. Germline V CDR1 and CDR2: SEHNR, FQNEAQ (reference sequence). The CDR3 DNA reads TGTGCCAGCAGCTTTGGGGGCCGGGAAAAACTGTTTTTT. As protein: CASSFGGREKLFF.

This chain links TRBV11-1 with TRBJ2-2; tentatively, D is TRBD1 (5 bases). The CDR3 extends over 15 amino acids. Germline CDR1 is SGHAT and CDR2 is FQDESV (reference sequence). Trimming took off 3 bases at V and 0 bases at J, with 8 bases between the two ends. For the CDR3, the DNA is TGTGCCAGCAGCTTTCAGACAGCGAACACCGGGGAGCTGTTTTTT. Protein product: CASSFQTANTGELFF.

The chain carries TRBV7-9 and TRBJ1-2; 7 bases line up with TRBD1. The germline V gene encodes CDR1 SEHNR and CDR2 FQNEAQ (reference sequence). This CDR3 is 13 amino acids long. Losses at the gene ends were 5 bases for V and 5 bases for J; bases not matched to a gene: 5. The CDR3 bases are TGTGCCAGCAGCGCCGGACAGGTTTATGGCTACACCTTC. This codes for CASSAGQVYGYTF.

The chain couples TRBV5-1 to TRBJ2-2; TRBD2 aligns across 8 bases. J was trimmed by 5 bases and V by 4 bases; bases with no gene match: 7. The V gene's germline CDR1 is SGHRS and CDR2 YFSETQ. This CDR3 is 15 amino acids long. The CDR3 bases are TGCGCCAGCAGCCCGAGCGGGAGTTGGACCGGGGAGCTGTTTTTT. Translated, it gives CASSPSGSWTGELFF.

CDR3 region: CASVGQRGAVGPQHF. Here the CDR3 DNA reads TGTGCCAGCGTGGGACAGAGGGGGGCGGTGGGACCCCAGCATTTT. This chain links TRBV6-5 with TRBJ1-5, with 7 bases that match TRBD1. The CDR3 runs 15 residues. In germline, CDR1 is MNHEY, CDR2 SVGAGI. Trimming took 8 bases from V and 10 from J; bases not matched to a gene: 17.

A few counts support this clone. The J gene is TRBJ2-1, the V gene TRBV6-1, with D unresolved. CDR3 length equals 15 residues. Trimming removed 1 base at V and 1 base at J, with 8 bases between. Germline CDR1 MNHNS, CDR2 SASEGT. The CDR3 DNA is TGTGCCAGCAGTGAAGGGCCCTCTTCCTACAATGAGCAGTTCTTC. It encodes CASSEGPSSYNEQFF.

The chain recombines TRBV5-1 with TRBJ1-1; D is uncertain. The CDR3 is 17 residues long. V lost 1 base to trimming and J lost 0 bases, with 16 bases between them. Germline loops: CDR1 SGHRS, CDR2 YFSETQ. DNA of the CDR3: TGCGCCAGCAGCTTGTTTGGACTGCGAGGCATGAACACTGAAGCTTTCTTT. This gives the protein CASSLFGLRGMNTEAFF.